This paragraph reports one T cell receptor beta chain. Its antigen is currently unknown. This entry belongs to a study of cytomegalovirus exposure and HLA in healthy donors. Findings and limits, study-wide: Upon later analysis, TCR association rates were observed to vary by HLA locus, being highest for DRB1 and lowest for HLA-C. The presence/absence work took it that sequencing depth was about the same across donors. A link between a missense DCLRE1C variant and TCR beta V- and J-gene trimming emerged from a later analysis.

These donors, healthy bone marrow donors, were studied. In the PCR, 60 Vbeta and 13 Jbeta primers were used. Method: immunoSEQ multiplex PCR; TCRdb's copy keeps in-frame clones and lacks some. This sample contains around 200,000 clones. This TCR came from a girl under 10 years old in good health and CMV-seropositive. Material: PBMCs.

The CDR3 DNA reads as TGTGCCAGCAGCGTAGATGGGGGGGGGACCCAGTACTTC. Residues: CASSVDGGGTQYF. This sequence joins TRBV9 and TRBJ2-5, with 7 bases identical to TRBD2. The CDR3 contains 13 residues. Germline V gene sequence: CDR1 SGDLS, CDR2 YYNGEE. J gave up 7 bases and V 0 bases, and 3 bases lay outside the gene matches.